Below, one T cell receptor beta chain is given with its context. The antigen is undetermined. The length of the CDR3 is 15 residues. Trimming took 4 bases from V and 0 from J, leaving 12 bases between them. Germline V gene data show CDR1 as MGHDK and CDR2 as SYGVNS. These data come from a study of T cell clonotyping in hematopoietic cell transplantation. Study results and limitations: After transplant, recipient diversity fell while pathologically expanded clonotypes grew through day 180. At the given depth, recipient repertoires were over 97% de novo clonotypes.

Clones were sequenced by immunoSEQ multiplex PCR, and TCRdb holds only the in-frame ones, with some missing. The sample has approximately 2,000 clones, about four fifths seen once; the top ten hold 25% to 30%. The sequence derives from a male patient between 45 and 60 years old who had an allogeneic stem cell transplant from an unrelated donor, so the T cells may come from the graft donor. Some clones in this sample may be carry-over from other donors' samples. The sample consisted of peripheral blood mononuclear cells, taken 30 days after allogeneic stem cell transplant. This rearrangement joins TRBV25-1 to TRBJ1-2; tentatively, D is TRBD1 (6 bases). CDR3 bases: TGTGCCAGCAGTGCTTGGACAGCCGCTAACTATGGCTACACCTTC. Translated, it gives CASSAWTAANYGYTF.